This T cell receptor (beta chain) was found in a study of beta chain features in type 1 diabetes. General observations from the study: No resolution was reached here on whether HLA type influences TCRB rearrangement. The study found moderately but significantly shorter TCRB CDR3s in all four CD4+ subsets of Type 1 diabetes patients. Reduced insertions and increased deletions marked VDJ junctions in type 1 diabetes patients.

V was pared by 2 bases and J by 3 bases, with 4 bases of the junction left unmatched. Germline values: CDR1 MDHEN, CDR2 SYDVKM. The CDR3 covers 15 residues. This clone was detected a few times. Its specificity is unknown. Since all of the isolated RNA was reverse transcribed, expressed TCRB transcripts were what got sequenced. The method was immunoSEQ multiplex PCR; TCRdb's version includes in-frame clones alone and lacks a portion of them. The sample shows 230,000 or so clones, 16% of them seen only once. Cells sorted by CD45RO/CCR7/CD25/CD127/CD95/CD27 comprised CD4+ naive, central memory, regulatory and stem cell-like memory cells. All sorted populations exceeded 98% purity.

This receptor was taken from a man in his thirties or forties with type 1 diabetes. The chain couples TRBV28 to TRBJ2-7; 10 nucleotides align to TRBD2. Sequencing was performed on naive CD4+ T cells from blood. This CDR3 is CASSLGSSGSYEQYF. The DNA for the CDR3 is TGTGCCAGCAGTTTAGGCTCTAGCGGGAGCTACGAGCAGTACTTC.